These 17 T cell receptor beta chains came from one sample sequenced in a study of PD-1 blockade in classical Hodgkin lymphoma. Using immunoSEQ multiplex PCR, the repertoire was profiled, and TCRdb retains in-frame clones only, with some absent. The sample shows 70,000 or so clones, 93% of them seen only once. The time point here: newly diagnosed, previously untreated cHL patient sample. The specimen was peripheral blood mononuclear cells (PBMCs). These receptors all come from a human donor with classical Hodgkin lymphoma.

The V and J genes are TRBV5-5 and TRBJ2-7; weak D call: TRBD2 (7 bases). CDR3 length: 15 residues. V lost 4 bases to trimming and J lost 3 bases, with 17 bases between them. Germline assignment: CDR1 SGHKS and CDR2 YYEKEE (reference sequence). The DNA for the CDR3 is TGTGCCAGCAGCCTACCGGGGGGCGGATACTACGAGCAGTACTTC. Residues: CASSLPGGGYYEQYF.

This clone was counted a single time. J is TRBJ2-3 and V is TRBV18; D ambiguous. V was shortened by 3 bases and J by 6 bases, with 16 bases between the two germline ends. CDR3 size: 15 residues. Looked up from germline, CDR1 is KGHSH and CDR2 is LQKENI. Written as DNA, the CDR3 is TGTGCCAGCTCACCCCTAGGGCCAAGTCTGGATACGCAGTATTTT. Amino acid sequence: CASSPLGPSLDTQYF.

For this clone: In the same sample, other DNA sequences code for this CDR3. The chain links TRBV7-3 to TRBJ1-1; D call uncertain. V was trimmed by 0 bases and J by 1 base, leaving 3 bases between them. Germline V CDR1 and CDR2: SGHTA, FQGTGA. The CDR3 extends over 13 amino acids. The CDR3 sequence: CASSLTGNTEAFF. The CDR3 bases are TGTGCCAGCAGCTTAACAGGGAACACTGAAGCTTTCTTT.

The V gene is TRBV10-3, the J gene TRBJ2-5; 7 nucleotides align to TRBD1. From germline, CDR1 is ENHRY and CDR2 SYGVKD. The V and J ends lost 6 bases and 2 bases, in that order; junction bases with no gene match: 0. The CDR3 totals 12 residues. This CDR3 reads CAISRGQETQYF. Written as DNA, the CDR3 is TGTGCCATCAGCAGGGGGCAAGAGACCCAGTACTTC.

The chain links TRBV28 to TRBJ1-2; 10 nucleotides agree with TRBD1. J was trimmed by 4 bases and V by 8 bases; bases with no gene match: 7. Germline V lookup: CDR1 MDHEN, CDR2 SYDVKM. This CDR3 comprises 14 residues. The CDR3 bases are TGTGCCAGCCTTGCGACAGGGGGCTCCTATGGCTACACCTTC. Residues: CASLATGGSYGYTF.

The sample holds a few counts of this clone. V is TRBV6-1 and J is TRBJ1-2; 8 positions agree with TRBD1. Per the germline V gene, CDR1 is MNHNS and CDR2 is SASEGT. The CDR3 is 16 residues long. J was trimmed by 2 bases and V by 0 bases; bases with no gene match: 5. CDR3 coding DNA: TGTGCCAGCAGTGAAGCTTCCAGGACAGGGAACTATGGCTACACCTTC. Translated: CASSEASRTGNYGYTF.

This rearrangement joins TRBV9 to TRBJ2-5; 8 bases line up with TRBD2. This CDR3 has 17 amino acids. Germline CDR1 and CDR2: SGDLS and YYNGEE. The J segment lost 2 bases and the V segment lost 3 bases, leaving 12 bases of the junction unmatched. The CDR3 sequence is CASSAWNGLAGQETQYF. The CDR3 region has the DNA TGTGCCAGCAGCGCTTGGAACGGACTAGCTGGGCAAGAGACCCAGTACTTC.

The chain combines TRBV28 with TRBJ1-4; D is perhaps TRBD1 (6 bases). Germline CDR1 reads MDHEN; CDR2 reads SYDVKM. Deletions cut 1 base from V and 0 bases from J, with 9 bases between. This CDR3 has 16 amino acids. The CDR3 DNA reads as TGTGCCAGCAGTTTATTGGGGGCTGCAACTAATGAAAAACTGTTTTTT. This sequence encodes CASSLLGAATNEKLFF.

This clone was observed a single time. V and J are TRBV5-4 and TRBJ2-3, with TRBD2 identical over 15 bases. The CDR3 has 17 amino acids. Germline CDR1 and CDR2: SGHNT and YYREEE (reference sequence). Germline trimming cut 0 bases from V and 8 bases from J; bases unmatched to any gene: 7. The CDR3 DNA sequence: TGTGCCAGCAGCTTGGCGGGACTAGCGGGGGGCCGGCGTACGCAGTATTTT. Residues: CASSLAGLAGGRRTQYF.

The CDR3 DNA reads TGTGCCAGCAGCAACCCGGGACAGGGGGCACATGGCTACACCTTC. Amino acids: CASSNPGQGAHGYTF. This chain uses TRBV7-9 with TRBJ1-2, with TRBD1 identical over 12 bases. Unmatched junction bases numbered 7, after V lost 5 bases and J lost 6 bases. Per germline, CDR1 SEHNR and CDR2 FQNEAQ (reference sequence). CDR3 length equals 15 residues.

This chain connects TRBV18 to TRBJ2-7, with unresolved D. Trimming left V 3 bases short and J 0 bases short, with 12 bases between. Germline V lookup: CDR1 KGHSH, CDR2 LQKENI. The CDR3 extends over 15 amino acids. The CDR3 nucleotides are TGTGCCAGCTCACCCCTCATTGGAACCTCCTACGAGCAGTACTTC. Encoded protein: CASSPLIGTSYEQYF.

This chain joins TRBV19 and TRBJ1-1; maybe TRBD1 (6 bases). Germline loops: CDR1 LNHDA, CDR2 SQIVND (reference sequence). The CDR3 is 17 residues long. V lost 3 bases and J lost 10, with 27 bases in between. This CDR3 is CASSILPLPGQKSGAFF. The CDR3 DNA reads as TGTGCCAGTAGTATTCTACCCCTTCCGGGACAAAAGAGTGGAGCTTTCTTT.

This clone has more than one count but fewer than ten. The chain is built from TRBV2 and TRBJ1-5, with D possibly matching TRBD1 (6 bases). V lost 5 bases and J lost 3, with 14 bases in between. The CDR3 is 15 amino acids. Germline lookup yields CDR1 SNHLY and CDR2 FYNNEI. Here the CDR3 reads CASSRQANYNQPQHF. Here the CDR3 DNA reads TGTGCCAGCAGTCGACAGGCAAACTACAATCAGCCCCAGCATTTT.

The V gene is TRBV5-6, the J gene TRBJ1-1; D perhaps matches TRBD1 (5 bases). Per germline, CDR1 SGHDT and CDR2 YYEEEE. V was trimmed by 2 bases and J by 6 bases, leaving 17 bases between them. This CDR3 contains 15 residues. Here the CDR3 reads CASSFALGQRSEAFF. The CDR3 region has the DNA TGTGCCAGCAGCTTCGCATTAGGACAAAGGTCTGAAGCTTTCTTT.

The chain links TRBV6-5 to TRBJ2-5, with a weak D call TRBD2 (6 bases). V was shortened by 5 bases and J by 2 bases, with 15 bases between the two germline ends. Germline lookup yields CDR1 MNHEY and CDR2 SVGAGI. CDR3 length: 15 residues. The CDR3 here is CASSQNPGLQETQYF. CDR3 nucleotide sequence: TGTGCCAGCAGTCAGAACCCGGGACTTCAAGAGACCCAGTACTTC.

The chain couples TRBV19 to TRBJ1-6; D ambiguous. CDR1 LNHDA and CDR2 SQIVND come from the germline V gene (reference sequence). V lost 6 bases, J lost 7 bases, and 10 bases lay in between. The CDR3 is made up of 13 amino acids. Here the CDR3 DNA reads TGTGCCAGTAGCGGGTCCCAAAATTCACCCCTCCACTTT. Its translation is CASSGSQNSPLHF.

The V call is TRBV4-1, the J call TRBJ1-2; D remains unclear. CDR1 MGHRA and CDR2 YSYEKL come from the germline V gene. The CDR3 loop spans 14 amino acids. V was pared by 4 bases and J by 8 bases, with 17 bases between. CDR3 nucleotide sequence: TGCGCCAGCAGCCTCCTTCCCGCCGCGGGCGGCTACACCTTC. This gives the protein CASSLLPAAGGYTF.